The 14 T cell receptor beta chains below were found in one sample sequenced in a study of OX40 agonist ivuxolimab in advanced cancers. Measured with immunoSEQ multiplex PCR; TCRdb has only the in-frame clones, and not every one. Here the sample spans around 80,000 clones, more than 75% being singletons. This specimen consisted of CD4+ or CD8+ T cells sorted from blood, obtained in a trial of the OX40 agonist ivuxolimab. The receptors here all came from an adult with an advanced solid tumor such as melanoma, head and neck, liver or kidney cancer.

The V and J genes are TRBV5-4 and TRBJ1-1, with a tentative D call TRBD1 (5 bases). CDR3 size: 14 residues. V was shortened by 5 bases and J by 5 bases, with 16 bases between the two germline ends. Germline-derived CDR1 and CDR2 are SGHNT and YYREEE (reference sequence). In DNA, the CDR3 is TGTGCCAGCAGTCCCGGACAACGAGGGACTGAAGCTTTCTTT. Translated: CASSPGQRGTEAFF.

The chain recombines TRBV29-1 with TRBJ1-5, with no clear D. This CDR3 region has 13 residues. Germline-derived CDR1 and CDR2 are SQVTM and ANQGSEA. Trimming removed 7 bases at V and 4 bases at J, with 14 bases between. The CDR3 is CSASRTGNQPQHF. CDR3 DNA sequence: TGCAGCGCTTCTAGGACGGGAAATCAGCCCCAGCATTTT.

CDR3 DNA: TGTGCCAGCAGCCGGACCCTCAGGGAGACCCAGTACTTC. This codes for CASSRTLRETQYF. The gene calls are TRBV7-9 and TRBJ2-5; D is undetermined. Germline loops: CDR1 SEHNR, CDR2 FQNEAQ (reference sequence). The CDR3 loop spans 13 amino acids. The V end was cut by 5 bases, the J end by 5 bases, with 12 bases between.

The chain couples TRBV11-2 to TRBJ1-1; possible D gene TRBD1, 6 bases. The germline gives CDR1 SGHAT, CDR2 FQNNGV. With 4 bases removed from V and 4 bases from J, the gap between germline ends came to 10 bases. This CDR3 region has 13 residues. The chain's CDR3 is CASSWGRATEAFF. The CDR3 nucleotides are TGTGCCAGCAGCTGGGGGCGGGCCACTGAAGCTTTCTTT.

This rearrangement joins TRBV30 to TRBJ1-3, with unresolved D. CDR3 length: 12 amino acids. The germline CDR1 and CDR2 sequences are GTSNPN and SVGIG (reference sequence). With 7 bases removed from V and 0 bases from J, the gap between germline ends came to 7 bases. For the CDR3, the DNA is TGTGCCTTTTCTTACTCTGGAAACACCATATATTTT. Protein product: CAFSYSGNTIYF.

The chain has TRBV5-1 and TRBJ1-1; perhaps TRBD1 as D (6 bases). In germline, CDR1 is SGHRS, CDR2 YFSETQ. The CDR3 consists of 13 residues. V shed 4 bases and J shed 4 bases, with 11 bases lying between them. This CDR3 is CASSPWGLTEAFF. CDR3 nucleotide sequence: TGCGCCAGCAGCCCTTGGGGGCTCACTGAAGCTTTCTTT.

The gene calls are TRBV15 and TRBJ2-2, with TRBD1 identical over 9 bases. The germline CDR1 and CDR2 sequences are LNHNV and YYDKDF (reference sequence). There are 17 residues in the CDR3. V shed 0 bases and J 7 bases; nucleotides not matched to a gene: 9. DNA for the CDR3: TGTGCCACCAGCAGAGATAGGGGACAGGGTTCTGACGGGGAGCTGTTTTTT. This translates into CATSRDRGQGSDGELFF.

The chain couples TRBV5-4 to TRBJ2-1; 11 positions match TRBD2. The V gene's germline CDR1 is SGHNT and CDR2 YYREEE (reference sequence). This CDR3 contains 15 residues. With V trimmed by 2 bases and J by 7 bases, 5 bases remained unmatched. The DNA of the CDR3 is TGTGCCAGCAGCTTCTTTACTAGCGGGAGAAATGAGCAGTTCTTC. Translated, it gives CASSFFTSGRNEQFF.

The V and J genes are TRBV7-9 and TRBJ1-2; 8 bases are a match to TRBD1. Germline V lookup: CDR1 SEHNR, CDR2 FQNEAQ (reference sequence). The CDR3 consists of 13 residues. V shed 7 bases and J 6 bases; nucleotides not matched to a gene: 7. CDR3 nucleotide sequence: TGTGCCAGCACGCGACAGGGGAGGGATGGCTACACCTTC. Its protein is CASTRQGRDGYTF. The whole variable domain, filled in from reference TRBV7-9 and TRBJ1-2, reads DTGVSQNPRHKITKRGQNVTFRCDPISEHNRLYWYRQTLGQGPEFLTYFQNEAQLEKSRLLSDRFSAERPKGSFSTLEIQRTEQGDSAMYLCASTRQGRDGYTFGSGTRLTVV.

CDR3: CASSSPTRNRGRLVYNEQFF. The CDR3 DNA is TGTGCCAGCAGCTCCCCCACCCGAAACAGGGGGCGTCTGGTTTACAATGAGCAGTTCTTC. The chain recombines TRBV7-8 with TRBJ2-1, with TRBD1 matching 9 bases. CDR3 size: 20 residues. The germline V gene has CDR1 SGHVS and CDR2 FQNEAQ. The V gene end was trimmed by 4 bases and the J gene end by 4 bases; junction bases not matched to a gene: 20.

This rearrangement joins TRBV7-9 to TRBJ1-5, with a weak D call TRBD1 (6 bases). The germline V gene has CDR1 SEHNR and CDR2 FQNEAQ (reference sequence). There are 14 residues in the CDR3. The ends were cut back, 1 base at V and 6 bases at J, with 10 bases in the middle. The CDR3 spells CASSLGGAGQPQHF. The CDR3 bases are TGTGCCAGCAGCTTAGGGGGGGCAGGTCAGCCCCAGCATTTT.

In DNA form, the CDR3 reads TGTGCCAGCAGTTACCGACAGTTAAACTATGGCTACACCTTC. It encodes CASSYRQLNYGYTF. The chain carries TRBV6-5 and TRBJ1-2; D is perhaps TRBD1 (5 bases). Germline loops: CDR1 MNHEY, CDR2 SVGAGI. Trimming pared 2 bases from V and 2 bases from J, leaving 9 bases between. The CDR3 extends over 14 amino acids.

In this sample, this clone turned up once. This chain links TRBV19 with TRBJ2-7, with 8 positions matching TRBD2. Per the germline V gene, CDR1 is LNHDA and CDR2 is SQIVND (reference sequence). J gave up 0 bases and V 5 bases, and 9 bases lay outside the gene matches. This CDR3 is built from 16 residues. The CDR3 DNA reads as TGTGCCAGTAGTCCGTTAGCGGGGAAGAGCTCCTACGAGCAGTACGTC. This encodes CASSPLAGKSSYEQYV.

The chain combines TRBV7-6 with TRBJ1-1; 7 nucleotides line up with TRBD1. Unmatched junction bases numbered 7, after V lost 5 bases and J lost 1 base. CDR1 SGHVS and CDR2 FNYEAQ come from the germline V gene. The CDR3 length is 15 residues. This CDR3 is CASSPRQGKNTEAFF. CDR3 sequence (DNA): TGTGCCAGCAGCCCCCGACAGGGAAAGAACACTGAAGCTTTCTTT.